The subject of this entry is one T cell receptor (beta chain). In this sample, this clone turned up once. Its antigen target is currently unknown. No base qualities exist here, and no much larger clone lies one base off it. These data are taken from a study of blood T cell repertoires in COVID-19 (dated by TCRdb to the early 2020s). Study-level background: Collaborator samples came from the United States, Italy and Spain and covered acute and convalescent phases of COVID-19. Where available, HLA class I and class II types were taken from metadata supplied by the sample provider and were not determined by assay-based typing. A freely available public database, intended as a resource for researchers studying the immune response to SARS-CoV-2, is where the repertoires were released. The dataset comprised deeply sampled blood TCRbeta repertoires from subjects exposed to, actively infected with, or recovered from COVID-19. Sample metadata almost always included a de-identified subject ID, COVID-19 status, age in years and sex. The samples were drawn from two sources: the first 160 participants of the ongoing ImmuneRACE study, and 1,000 to 1,500 subjects contributed by 6 global collaborators. The prospective study material was composed of cDNA or gDNA derived from T cells, B-cell-depleted T cells, or PBMCs.

TCRbeta CDR3 regions were amplified from genomic DNA by means of the immunoSEQ Assay, a bias-controlled multiplex PCR. Per the source publication's procedure: Nucleated cell counts per sample were estimated from amplification of reference gene primers within the assay. To quantify the absolute abundance of each unique TCRbeta CDR3 rearrangement, sequence reads were collapsed and filtered. Productive Simpson clonality was computed per sample as the square root of Simpson's diversity index over productive rearrangements. TCRdb carries this immuneACCESS record with in-frame sequences only. Its versions omit some clonotypes, under half of them owing to an unresolved V gene in the studies checked, with the rest unexplained. The V and J calls and the clone size are those of that table, but D and trimming were determined from the DNA. Within this sample are about 400,000 clones, with roughly 88% of them counted one time only. The top ten constitute approximately 2.1% of the sample.

In the prospective study, participants were about 18 to 95 years old, resided in about 25 geographic areas of the United States, and were enrolled through a virtual design. Cohort assignment in the prospective study relied on participant-reported clinical history from a screening survey and a study questionnaire. In the prospective study, mobile phlebotomists collected whole blood, serum and a nasopharyngeal or oropharyngeal swab from each participant. Over a 2-month period, participants in the prospective study had the option of providing additional blood draws and questionnaires. Blood samples from the prospective study were shipped frozen or at room temperature prior to DNA extraction. Here is what the overall study found, with its caveats: How much clinical and demographic metadata was included differed by source and by participant, and the metadata was provided uncurated.

V lost 0 bases and J lost 5 bases; the stretch between them is 17 bases long. The germline V gene (reference sequence) specifies SGHKS as CDR1 and YYEKEE as CDR2. From its cysteine to its phenylalanine, the CDR3 spans 16 amino acids. The sequence is cut down to CDR3 DNA, 48 bases in frame from base 1. Sequenced material: PBMCs or T cells enriched from blood (not recorded which). The V and J genes are TRBV5-5 and TRBJ1-2, with the D gene too uncertain to name. The TCR originated in a woman between 40 and 50 years old with acute COVID-19. For the CDR3, the sequence is CASSLASDLGRYGYTF. The DNA sequence follows: TGTGCCAGCAGCTTGGCCTCAGACCTAGGCCGGTATGGCTACACCTTC.